The 10 T cell receptor beta chains below were found in one sample sequenced in a study of blood T cell repertoires in COVID-19. Assay: immunoSEQ multiplex PCR; the TCRdb copy retains only in-frame clones and omits some. This table holds roughly 150,000 clones, 88% found once. Sequences were obtained from peripheral blood. These receptors were obtained from a woman aged 70-85 years with acute or convalescent COVID-19.

The rearrangement joins TRBV6-5 to TRBJ1-5, with TRBD1 as a possible D gene (6 bases). This CDR3 is built from 15 residues. Looked up from germline, CDR1 is MNHEY and CDR2 is SVGAGI. V was shortened by 6 bases and J by 0 bases, with 12 bases between the two germline ends. The CDR3 sequence: CASRLYRDSNQPQHF. The CDR3 DNA reads TGTGCCAGCAGACTGTACAGGGATAGCAATCAGCCCCAGCATTTT.

The gene calls are TRBV6-5 and TRBJ2-1, with a possible D match to TRBD1 (5 bases). There are 14 residues in the CDR3. CDR1 and CDR2 (germline): MNHEY, SVGAGI. V was shortened by 7 bases and J by 7 bases, with 17 bases between the two germline ends. The CDR3 bases are TGTGCCAGCACAGGGATCTTGAATACGAATGAGCAGTTCTTC. It specifies CASTGILNTNEQFF.

Many counts were recorded for this clone. The chain is built from TRBV6-6 and TRBJ2-7; 10 bases are shared with TRBD1. The CDR3 length is 16 residues. With 0 bases clipped from V and 6 bases from J, the junction kept 8 bases outside the gene matches. Per the germline V gene, CDR1 is MNHNY and CDR2 is SVGAGI (reference sequence). In nucleotides, the CDR3 is TGTGCCAGCAGTTACTCGGGCCGACAGGGGGCTAGCGAGCAGTACTTC. Its translation is CASSYSGRQGASEQYF.

V and J are TRBV19 and TRBJ1-3; 8 bases match TRBD1. The CDR3 runs 15 residues. Germline lookup yields CDR1 LNHDA and CDR2 SQIVND (reference sequence). With 3 bases clipped from V and 0 bases from J, the junction kept 1 base outside the gene matches. The CDR3 DNA follows: TGTGCCAGTAGTATGGGGACAGGCTCTGGAAACACCATATATTTT. Translation gives CASSMGTGSGNTIYF.

This rearrangement joins TRBV6-5 to TRBJ2-1; TRBD1 is a possible D gene (5 bases). Trimming took 2 bases from V and 6 from J, leaving 8 bases between them. Per germline, CDR1 MNHEY and CDR2 SVGAGI. There are 13 residues in the CDR3. Here the CDR3 DNA reads TGTGCCAGCAGTTACCGACAGTTCAATGAGCAGTTCTTC. This encodes CASSYRQFNEQFF.

J is TRBJ1-2 and V is TRBV10-3; no clear D. This CDR3 contains 12 residues. The V gene's germline CDR1 is ENHRY and CDR2 SYGVKD. V was clipped by 3 bases and J by 2 bases, with 4 bases between them. The CDR3 sequence is CAISEENYGYTF. The CDR3 DNA follows: TGTGCCATCAGTGAAGAGAACTATGGCTACACCTTC.

A single count supports this clone. The genes are TRBV18 and TRBJ2-3, with TRBD2 matching 10 bases. Germline assignment: CDR1 KGHSH and CDR2 LQKENI. J lost 2 bases, V lost 1 base, and 6 bases had no gene match. This CDR3 spans 17 amino acids. In nucleotides, the CDR3 is TGTGCCAGCTCACCACAACCTAGCGGGGGTGCCACAGATACGCAGTATTTT. This gives the protein CASSPQPSGGATDTQYF. Variable domain in full (rest from reference TRBV18 and TRBJ2-3): NAGVMQNPRHLVRRRGQEARLRCSPMKGHSHVYWYRQLPEEGLKFMVYLQKENIIDESGMPKERFSAEFPKEGPSILRIQQVVRGDSAAYFCASSPQPSGGATDTQYFGPGTRLTVL.

In its sample, this clone was seen a few times. V is TRBV7-2 and J is TRBJ2-7; TRBD1 aligns across 10 bases. The CDR3 is made up of 16 amino acids. Trimming took 5 bases from V and 5 from J; bases not matched to a gene: 12. The V gene's germline CDR1 is SGHTA and CDR2 FQGNSA. The CDR3 reads CASSLRSGTGAHEQYF. Here the CDR3 DNA reads TGTGCCAGCAGCCTACGCTCCGGGACAGGGGCCCACGAGCAGTACTTC.

V and J are TRBV10-3 and TRBJ1-3, with D perhaps matching TRBD1 (6 bases). V was clipped by 10 bases and J by 1 base, with 14 bases between them. Germline lookup yields CDR1 ENHRY and CDR2 SYGVKD. The CDR3 loop spans 14 amino acids. CDR3 nucleotide sequence: TGTGCCAGTGATACAGGGACGTCTGGAAACACCATATATTTT. Encoded protein: CASDTGTSGNTIYF.

The rearrangement links TRBV5-1 to TRBJ1-3; maybe TRBD1 (6 bases). Trimming took off 2 bases at V and 2 bases at J, with 14 bases between the two ends. In germline, CDR1 is SGHRS, CDR2 YFSETQ. The CDR3 loop spans 16 amino acids. The CDR3 bases are TGCGCCAGCAGCTTAACACAGGGTTCTGCTGGAAACACCATATATTTT. Amino acids: CASSLTQGSAGNTIYF.